In this sample, the clone carrying this T cell receptor beta chain turned up once. Produced via immunoSEQ multiplex PCR; TCRdb's table is partial and in-frame only. The data show approximately 300,000 clones, roughly nine tenths seen once. These data are taken from a study of blood T cell repertoires in COVID-19. V lost 0 bases to trimming and J lost 0 bases, with 15 bases between them. The CDR3 sequence is 18 residues long. The germline V gene has CDR1 SEHNR and CDR2 FQNEAQ (reference sequence). The rearrangement links TRBV7-9 to TRBJ1-3; D may be TRBD1 (6 bases). The origin of this receptor is a woman under 40 who had recovered from COVID-19. Sequencing was performed on PBMCs or T cells enriched from blood (not recorded which). In nucleotides, the CDR3 is TGTGCCAGCAGCTTAGCGCTCCAGGGGACTAGCTCTGGAAACACCATATATTTT. Translating gives CASSLALQGTSSGNTIYF.